These T cell receptor beta chains were read from a single sample in a study of T-cell reconstitution after alpha-beta-depleted transplantation in children. In TCRdb, the PCR reads were re-called with MiXCR into one record per CDR3 protein. Here the sample spans nearly 550,000 distinct CDR3 sequences, around 19% being singletons. The input for sequencing was PBMCs from the stem cell graft donor, taken from the stem cell graft. Receptors were obtained from a human donor who donated a stem cell graft to a child with acute lymphoblastic leukemia. CDR3s include the opening cysteine and the closing phenylalanine or tryptophan. D genes are given only for firm matches. Clone size is not always given. Where it is, it says once, few, many or a class for expanded clones.

V	J	D	size	CDR3	DNA
TRBV27	TRBJ2-7	-	-	CASGGNLPGNSYEQYF	TGTGCCAGCGGTGGCAACCTACCAGGGAACTCCTACGAGCAGTACTTC
TRBV14	TRBJ2-7	-	few	CASSQKETSYEQYF	TGTGCCAGCAGCCAAAAAGAGACCTCCTACGAGCAGTACTTC
TRBV12-5	TRBJ2-1	TRBD1	-	CASGLVPPLTGDGVSYNEQFF	TGTGCTAGTGGTTTGGTACCCCCTTTAACAGGGGATGGGGTATCCTACAATGAGCAGTTCTTC
TRBV2	TRBJ2-1	-	-	CASSQGTASYNEQFF	TGTGCCAGCAGTCAAGGGACGGCCTCCTACAATGAGCAGTTCTTC
TRBV12-3/TRBV12-4	TRBJ1-3	-	-	CATGPRDTVYLSGNTIYF	TGTGCCACCGGCCCAAGGGACACCGTTTACCTCTCTGGAAACACCATATATTTT
TRBV5-1	TRBJ1-1	-	-	CASRLGQSNTEAFF	TGCGCCAGCAGGCTGGGACAATCGAACACTGAAGCTTTCTTT
TRBV10-3	TRBJ1-1	TRBD1	-	CAISRDRANTEAFF	TGTGCCATCAGCCGGGACAGGGCGAACACTGAAGCTTTCTTT
TRBV4-1	TRBJ2-5	-	few	CASSQDLAGPLETQYF	TGCGCCAGCAGCCAAGATTTAGCAGGTCCCCTGGAGACCCAGTACTTC
TRBV5-1	TRBJ2-7	TRBD1	few	CASSLNRGQNYEQYF	TGCGCCAGCAGCTTGAACAGGGGTCAGAACTACGAGCAGTACTTC
TRBV27	TRBJ1-1	-	few	CASSLSAGTNTEAFF	TGTGCCAGCAGTTTATCAGCAGGGACGAACACTGAAGCTTTCTTT
TRBV11-2	TRBJ2-3	-	-	CASILPRTDTQYF	TGTGCCAGCATCCTACCCCGCACAGATACGCAGTATTTT
TRBV20-1	TRBJ2-1	-	-	CSAKEGSRYSYNEQFF	TGCAGTGCTAAGGAGGGTAGCCGATACTCCTACAATGAGCAGTTCTTC
TRBV27	TRBJ2-3	-	few	CASSYGQISDTQYF	TGTGCCAGCAGCTATGGACAGATCTCAGATACGCAGTATTTT
TRBV25-1	TRBJ1-6	-	few	CASSSGQLHNSPLHF	TGTGCCAGCAGTTCCGGACAGCTACACAATTCACCCCTCCACTTT
TRBV2	TRBJ1-5	TRBD1	few	CASTGQGMIRNQPQHF	TGTGCCAGCACTGGACAGGGAATGATTCGCAATCAGCCCCAGCATTTT
TRBV7-9	TRBJ2-2	-	once	CASSLVIRTGELFF	TGTGCCAGCAGCTTAGTAATACGGACCGGGGAGCTGTTTTTT
TRBV5-5	TRBJ1-1	-	few	CASSLTARPTEAFF	TGTGCCAGCAGCTTAACGGCGCGGCCCACTGAAGCTTTCTTT
TRBV5-1	TRBJ2-5	-	-	CASSRRGQYQETQYF	TGCGCCAGCAGCAGACGCGGCCAGTACCAAGAGACCCAGTACTTC
TRBV18	TRBJ1-1	-	-	CASSPPGVGGEAFF	TGTGCCAGCTCACCACCAGGGGTAGGGGGTGAAGCTTTCTTT
TRBV5-1	TRBJ2-7	-	-	CASSLGLDRVYEQYF	TGCGCCAGCAGCTTGGGGCTGGACAGAGTCTACGAGCAGTACTTC
TRBV27	TRBJ2-7	TRBD1	few	CAASPTGYTYEQYF	TGTGCCGCCTCCCCGACAGGGTATACCTACGAGCAGTACTTC
TRBV19	TRBJ2-7	TRBD1	once	CASSKSLQGAGWYEQYF	TGTGCCAGTAGTAAATCCTTACAGGGGGCTGGATGGTACGAGCAGTACTTC
TRBV20-1	TRBJ1-4	-	-	CSATLGGCNEKLFF	TGCAGTGCCACATTGGGCGGATGTAATGAAAAACTGTTTTTT
TRBV9	TRBJ2-7	TRBD1	few	CASSQIDRALASEQYF	TGTGCCAGCAGCCAGATCGACAGGGCTCTAGCAAGCGAGCAGTACTTC
TRBV27	TRBJ1-6	TRBD1	-	CASRTTGDSPLHF	TGTGCCAGCAGGACGACAGGGGATTCACCCCTCCACTTT
TRBV7-9	TRBJ1-5	-	-	CASREGDQPQHF	TGTGCCAGCAGGGAGGGTGACCAGCCCCAGCATTTT
TRBV5-1	TRBJ1-5	-	few	CASSLIPNQPQHF	TGCGCCAGCAGCTTAATACCCAATCAGCCCCAGCATTTT
TRBV6-6	TRBJ2-2	-	-	CASSYQTTGELFF	TGTGCCAGCAGTTACCAGACCACCGGGGAGCTGTTTTTT
TRBV20-1	TRBJ2-1	TRBD2	many	CSAMSISGRASPNEQFF	TGCAGTGCTATGAGTATAAGCGGGAGGGCGAGCCCCAATGAGCAGTTCTTC
TRBV10-3	TRBJ2-6	-	-	CAISESSGANVLTF	TGTGCCATCAGTGAGTCCTCTGGGGCCAACGTCCTGACTTTC
TRBV6-2/TRBV6-3	TRBJ2-7	-	few	CASNQDPQAGVYEQYF	TGTGCCAGCAATCAGGACCCTCAGGCGGGTGTCTACGAGCAGTACTTC
TRBV5-6	TRBJ2-5	-	-	CASSPDLETQYF	TGTGCCAGCAGCCCCGACCTTGAGACCCAGTACTTC
TRBV5-1	TRBJ2-3	-	few	CASRRGDFLLSTDTQYF	TGCGCCAGCAGAAGGGGGGACTTCCTTCTTAGCACAGATACGCAGTATTTT
TRBV25-1	TRBJ2-5	TRBD1	-	CASSDSKQGPYQETQYF	TGTGCCAGCAGTGATTCTAAACAGGGGCCGTACCAAGAGACCCAGTACTTC
TRBV2	TRBJ2-3	-	few	CASSGGLSSTDTQYF	TGTGCCAGCAGTGGGGGACTCTCGAGCACAGATACGCAGTATTTT
TRBV4-2	TRBJ2-2	TRBD2	many	CASSGLAGQLFF	TGTGCCAGCAGTGGACTAGCGGGACAACTGTTTTTT
TRBV7-3	TRBJ2-1	TRBD2	-	CASSRGTSGRPDEQFF	TGTGCCAGCAGCCGGGGGACTAGCGGGAGGCCCGATGAGCAGTTCTTC
TRBV28	TRBJ2-5	-	few	CASSLSRGKGFGASQETQYF	TGTGCCAGCAGTTTAAGTCGAGGAAAAGGGTTCGGGGCTAGCCAAGAGACCCAGTACTTC
TRBV29-1	TRBJ2-7	-	few	CSVSPRGSFDEQYF	TGCAGCGTTTCCCCCCGGGGGAGTTTTGACGAGCAGTACTTC
TRBV29-1	TRBJ2-1	TRBD2	-	CSVERGLGYEQFF	TGCAGCGTTGAAAGGGGACTAGGTTATGAGCAGTTCTTC
TRBV14	TRBJ2-5	-	-	CASSPEVVGETQYF	TGTGCCAGCAGCCCAGAGGTGGTAGGAGAGACCCAGTACTTC
TRBV6-1	TRBJ1-4	TRBD1	-	CASGLRQGSHEKLFF	TGTGCCAGCGGGCTCAGACAGGGATCGCATGAAAAACTGTTTTTT
TRBV19	TRBJ1-6	TRBD1	-	CASSTRTGSNSPLHF	TGTGCCAGTAGTACCAGGACAGGGTCTAATTCACCCCTCCACTTT
TRBV6-1	TRBJ2-5	TRBD2	few	CASGELAGVGQETQYF	TGTGCCAGCGGGGAACTAGCGGGAGTAGGGCAAGAGACCCAGTACTTC
TRBV18	TRBJ2-3	-	few	CASSPPVTDTQYF	TGTGCCAGCTCACCACCAGTCACCGATACGCAGTATTTT
TRBV15	TRBJ2-3	TRBD2	few	CATSKGATSGYTDTQYF	TGTGCCACCAGCAAGGGGGCGACTAGCGGATACACAGATACGCAGTATTTT